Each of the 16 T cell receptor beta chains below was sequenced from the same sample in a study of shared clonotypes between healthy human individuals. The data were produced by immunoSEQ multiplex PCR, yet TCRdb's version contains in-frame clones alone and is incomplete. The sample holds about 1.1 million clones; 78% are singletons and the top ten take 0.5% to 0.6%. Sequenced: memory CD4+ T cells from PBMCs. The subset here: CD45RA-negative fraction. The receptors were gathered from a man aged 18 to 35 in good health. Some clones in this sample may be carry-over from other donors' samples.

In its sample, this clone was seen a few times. Here the CDR3 reads CASRQNRWSEQYF. The CDR3 coding sequence is TGTGCCAGCAGGCAAAATAGGTGGAGCGAGCAGTACTTC. The V gene is TRBV7-3, the J gene TRBJ2-7; D gene ambiguous. The CDR3 has 13 residues. Deletions cut 6 bases from V and 6 bases from J, with 15 bases between. Germline V gene sequence: CDR1 SGHTA, CDR2 FQGTGA.

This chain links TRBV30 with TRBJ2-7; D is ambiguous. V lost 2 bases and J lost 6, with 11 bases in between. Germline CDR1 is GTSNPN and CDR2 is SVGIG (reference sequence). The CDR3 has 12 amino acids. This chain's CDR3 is CAWSRAFGEQYF. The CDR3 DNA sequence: TGTGCCTGGAGTAGGGCATTCGGCGAGCAGTACTTC. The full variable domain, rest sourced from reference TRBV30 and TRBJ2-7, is SQTIHQWPATLVQPVGSPLSLECTVEGTSNPNLYWYRQAAGRGLQLLFYSVGIGQISSEVPQNLSASRPQDRQFILSSKKLLLSDSGFYLCAWSRAFGEQYFGPGTRLTVT.

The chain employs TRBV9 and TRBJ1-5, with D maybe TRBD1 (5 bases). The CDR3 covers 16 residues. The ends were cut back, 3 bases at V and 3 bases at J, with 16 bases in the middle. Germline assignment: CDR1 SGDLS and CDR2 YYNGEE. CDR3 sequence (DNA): TGTGCCAGCAGCGCTGGGAGGGACGGCAACAATCAGCCCCAGCATTTT. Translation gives CASSAGRDGNNQPQHF.

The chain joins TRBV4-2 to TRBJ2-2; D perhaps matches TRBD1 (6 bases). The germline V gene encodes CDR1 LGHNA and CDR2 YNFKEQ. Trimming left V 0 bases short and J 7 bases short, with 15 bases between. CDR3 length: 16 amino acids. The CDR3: CASSQETGSNGGELFF. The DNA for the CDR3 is TGTGCCAGCAGCCAAGAAACAGGGTCTAACGGCGGGGAGCTGTTTTTT.

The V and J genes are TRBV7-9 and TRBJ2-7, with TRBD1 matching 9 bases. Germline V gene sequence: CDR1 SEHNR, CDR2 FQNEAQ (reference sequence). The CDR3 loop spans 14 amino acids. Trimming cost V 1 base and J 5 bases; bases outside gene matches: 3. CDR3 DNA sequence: TGTGCCAGCAGCTTAGGACAGGGGGGCCACGAGCAGTACTTC. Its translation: CASSLGQGGHEQYF.

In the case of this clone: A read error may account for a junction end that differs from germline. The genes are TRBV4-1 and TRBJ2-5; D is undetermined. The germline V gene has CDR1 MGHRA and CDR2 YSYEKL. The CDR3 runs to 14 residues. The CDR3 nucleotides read TGCGCCGGCAGCCAAGCTCGGCGGCAAGAGACCCAGTACTTC. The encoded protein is CAGSQARRQETQYF.

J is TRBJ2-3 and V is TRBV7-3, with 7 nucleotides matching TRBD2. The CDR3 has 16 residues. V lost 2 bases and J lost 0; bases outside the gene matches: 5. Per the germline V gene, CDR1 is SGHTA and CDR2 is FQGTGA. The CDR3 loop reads CASSLAGTTSTDTQYF. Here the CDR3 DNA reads TGTGCCAGCAGCTTAGCCGGGACTACTAGCACAGATACGCAGTATTTT. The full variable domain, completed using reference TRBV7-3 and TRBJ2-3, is GAGVSQTPSNKVTEKGKYVELRCDPISGHTALYWYRQSLGQGPEFLIYFQGTGAADDSGLPNDRFFAVRPEGSVSTLKIQRTERGDSAVYLCASSLAGTTSTDTQYFGPGTRLTVL.

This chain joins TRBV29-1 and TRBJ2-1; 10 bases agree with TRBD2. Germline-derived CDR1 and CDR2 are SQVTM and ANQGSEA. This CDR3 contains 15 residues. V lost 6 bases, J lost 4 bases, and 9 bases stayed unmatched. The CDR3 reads CSVTPGTSEYNEQFF. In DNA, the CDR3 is TGCAGCGTAACACCCGGGACTAGCGAGTACAATGAGCAGTTCTTC.

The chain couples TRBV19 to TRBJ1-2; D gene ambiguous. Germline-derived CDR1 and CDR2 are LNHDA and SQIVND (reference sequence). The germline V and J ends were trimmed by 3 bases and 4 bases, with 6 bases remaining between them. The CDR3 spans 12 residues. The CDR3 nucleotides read TGTGCCAGTAGTATTGAGGCCTATGGCTACACCTTC. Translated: CASSIEAYGYTF.

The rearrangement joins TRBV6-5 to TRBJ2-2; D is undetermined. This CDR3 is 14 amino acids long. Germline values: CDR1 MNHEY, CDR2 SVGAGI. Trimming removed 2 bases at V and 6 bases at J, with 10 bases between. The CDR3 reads CASSYILFPGELFF. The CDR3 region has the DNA TGTGCCAGCAGTTACATCCTATTCCCCGGGGAGCTGTTTTTT.

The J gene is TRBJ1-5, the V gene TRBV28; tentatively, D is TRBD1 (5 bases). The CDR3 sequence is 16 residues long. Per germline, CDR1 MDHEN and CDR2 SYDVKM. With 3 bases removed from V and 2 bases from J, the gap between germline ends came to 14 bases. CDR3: CASSFGAPGGNQPQHF. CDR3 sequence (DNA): TGTGCCAGCAGTTTTGGGGCACCCGGTGGCAATCAGCCCCAGCATTTT.

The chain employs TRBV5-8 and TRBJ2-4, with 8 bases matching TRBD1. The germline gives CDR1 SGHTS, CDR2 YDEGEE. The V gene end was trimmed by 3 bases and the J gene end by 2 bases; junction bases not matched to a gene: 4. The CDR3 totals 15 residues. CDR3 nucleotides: TGTGCCAGCAGCTCGCGGACAGGGACCAAAAACATTCAGTACTTC. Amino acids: CASSSRTGTKNIQYF.

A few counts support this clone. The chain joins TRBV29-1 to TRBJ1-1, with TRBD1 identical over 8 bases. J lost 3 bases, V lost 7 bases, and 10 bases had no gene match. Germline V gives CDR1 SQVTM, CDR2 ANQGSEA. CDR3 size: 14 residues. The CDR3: CSGFQGARYTEAFF. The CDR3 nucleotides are TGCAGCGGGTTTCAGGGGGCGAGGTACACTGAAGCTTTCTTT. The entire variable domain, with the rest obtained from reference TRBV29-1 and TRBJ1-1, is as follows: SAVISQKPSRDICQRGTSLTIQCQVDSQVTMMFWYRQQPGQSLTLIATANQGSEATYESGFVIDKFPISRPNLTFSTLTVSNMSPEDSSIYLCSGFQGARYTEAFFGQGTRLTVV.

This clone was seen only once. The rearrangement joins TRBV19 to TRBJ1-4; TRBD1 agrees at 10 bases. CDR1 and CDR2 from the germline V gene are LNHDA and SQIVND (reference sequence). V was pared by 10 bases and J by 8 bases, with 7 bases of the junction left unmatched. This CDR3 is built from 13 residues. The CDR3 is CATADRGREKLFF. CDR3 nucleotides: TGTGCCACCGCCGACAGGGGGCGCGAAAAACTGTTTTTT. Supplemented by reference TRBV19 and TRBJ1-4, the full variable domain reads DGGITQSPKYLFRKEGQNVTLSCEQNLNHDAMYWYRQDPGQGLRLIYYSQIVNDFQKGDIAEGYSVSREKKESFPLTVTSAQKNPTAFYLCATADRGREKLFFGSGTQLSVL.

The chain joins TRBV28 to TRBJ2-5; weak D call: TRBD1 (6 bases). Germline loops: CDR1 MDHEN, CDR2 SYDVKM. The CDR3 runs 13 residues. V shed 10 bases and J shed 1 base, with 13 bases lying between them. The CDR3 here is CATERGTQETQYF. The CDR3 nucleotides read TGTGCCACCGAGAGGGGGACCCAAGAGACCCAGTACTTC.

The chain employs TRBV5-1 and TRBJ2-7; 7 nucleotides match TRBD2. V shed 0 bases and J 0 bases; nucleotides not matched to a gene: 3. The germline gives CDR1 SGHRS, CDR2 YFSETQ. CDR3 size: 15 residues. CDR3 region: CASSLAGTNSYEQYF. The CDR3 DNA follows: TGCGCCAGCAGCTTGGCCGGGACTAACTCCTACGAGCAGTACTTC.